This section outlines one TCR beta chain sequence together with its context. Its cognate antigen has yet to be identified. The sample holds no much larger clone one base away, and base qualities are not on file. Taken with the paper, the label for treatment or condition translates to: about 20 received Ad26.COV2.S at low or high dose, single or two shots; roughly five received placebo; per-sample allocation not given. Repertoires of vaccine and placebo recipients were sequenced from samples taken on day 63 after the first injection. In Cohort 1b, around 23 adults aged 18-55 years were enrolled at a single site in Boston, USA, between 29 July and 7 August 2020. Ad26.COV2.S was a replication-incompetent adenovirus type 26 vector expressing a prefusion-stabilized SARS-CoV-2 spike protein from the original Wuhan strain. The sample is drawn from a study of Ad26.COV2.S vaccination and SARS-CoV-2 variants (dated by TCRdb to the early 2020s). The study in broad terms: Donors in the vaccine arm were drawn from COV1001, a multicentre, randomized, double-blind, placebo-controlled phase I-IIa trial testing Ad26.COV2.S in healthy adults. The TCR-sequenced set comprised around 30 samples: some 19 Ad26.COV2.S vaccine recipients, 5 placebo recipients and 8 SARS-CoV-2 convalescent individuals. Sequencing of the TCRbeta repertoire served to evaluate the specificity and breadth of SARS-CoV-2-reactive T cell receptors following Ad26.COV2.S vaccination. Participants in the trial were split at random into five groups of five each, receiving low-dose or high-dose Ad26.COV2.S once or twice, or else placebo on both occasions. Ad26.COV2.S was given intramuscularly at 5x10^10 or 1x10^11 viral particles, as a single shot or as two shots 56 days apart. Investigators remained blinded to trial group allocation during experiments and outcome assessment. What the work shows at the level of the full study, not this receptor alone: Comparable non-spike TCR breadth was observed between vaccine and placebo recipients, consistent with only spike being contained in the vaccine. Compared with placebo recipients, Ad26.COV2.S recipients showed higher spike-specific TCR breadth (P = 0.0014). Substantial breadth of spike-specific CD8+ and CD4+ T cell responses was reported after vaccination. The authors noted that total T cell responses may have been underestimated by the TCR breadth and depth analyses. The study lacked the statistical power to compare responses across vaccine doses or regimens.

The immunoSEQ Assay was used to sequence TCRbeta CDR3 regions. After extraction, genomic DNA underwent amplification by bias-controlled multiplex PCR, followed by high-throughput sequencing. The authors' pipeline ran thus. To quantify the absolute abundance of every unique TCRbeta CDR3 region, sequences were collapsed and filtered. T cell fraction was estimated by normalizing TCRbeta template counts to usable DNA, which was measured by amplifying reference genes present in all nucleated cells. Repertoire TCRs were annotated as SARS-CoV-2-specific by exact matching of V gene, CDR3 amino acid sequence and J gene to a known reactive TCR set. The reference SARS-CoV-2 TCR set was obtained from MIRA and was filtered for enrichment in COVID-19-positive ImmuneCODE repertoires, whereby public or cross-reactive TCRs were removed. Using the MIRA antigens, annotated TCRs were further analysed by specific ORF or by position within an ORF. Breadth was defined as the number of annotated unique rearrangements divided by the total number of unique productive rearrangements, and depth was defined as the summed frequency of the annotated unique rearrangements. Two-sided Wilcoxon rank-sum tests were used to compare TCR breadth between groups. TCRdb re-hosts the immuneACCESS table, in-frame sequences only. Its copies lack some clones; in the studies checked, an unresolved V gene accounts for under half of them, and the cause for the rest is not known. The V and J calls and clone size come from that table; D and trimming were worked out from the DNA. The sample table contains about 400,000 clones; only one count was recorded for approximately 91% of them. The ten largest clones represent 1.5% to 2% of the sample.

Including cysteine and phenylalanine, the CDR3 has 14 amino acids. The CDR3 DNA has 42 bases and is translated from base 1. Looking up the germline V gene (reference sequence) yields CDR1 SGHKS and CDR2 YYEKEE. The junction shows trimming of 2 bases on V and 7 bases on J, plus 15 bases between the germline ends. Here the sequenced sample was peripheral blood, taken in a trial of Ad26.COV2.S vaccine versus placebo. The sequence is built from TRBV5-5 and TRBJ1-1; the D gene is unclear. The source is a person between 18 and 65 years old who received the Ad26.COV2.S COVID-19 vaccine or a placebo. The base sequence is TGTGCCAGCAGCTTCCGGGTTGGAGGGAATGAAGCTTTCTTT. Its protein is CASSFRVGGNEAFF.